This TCR beta chain stems from a study of human T cells and chemical hapten exposure. TCRdb processed the RACE reads anew with MiXCR; each CDR3 protein has one entry. This table holds more than 60,000 distinct CDR3 sequences, 10% found once. Losses at the gene ends were 5 bases for V and 3 bases for J; bases not matched to a gene: 7. Germline loops: CDR1 SSHAT, CDR2 FNYEAQ (reference sequence). The length of the CDR3 is 16 residues. Sample time point: patch test 2, 6 weeks after DPC sensitization. Indicated treatment: therapeutic diphenylcyclopropenone sensitization with weekly scalp DPC. This clonotype was picked up many times.

This chain uses TRBV7-7 with TRBJ2-2, with 9 bases aligning to TRBD2. The sequence came from a woman aged 45 to 65 with alopecia areata. Some clones in this sample may be carry-over from other donors' samples. The sample here was whole blood, taken in connection with sensitization to the hapten diphenylcyclopropenone (DPC). CDR3 DNA sequence: TGTGCCAGCAGCAAAGCTAGCGGGGTTGACACCGGGGAGCTGTTTTTT. This gives the protein CASSKASGVDTGELFF.